These 16 T cell receptor beta chains originate from one sample sequenced in a study of blood T cell repertoires in COVID-19. Data came from immunoSEQ multiplex PCR; TCRdb stores just in-frame clones and leaves some out. The top ten clones hold about 1.2% of a sample with over 300,000 clones, around 82% of them seen once. The source material was peripheral blood. These receptors all stem from a woman in her forties or fifties with acute or convalescent COVID-19.

The V call is TRBV29-1, the J call TRBJ2-7; TRBD2 matches 7 bases. This CDR3 is built from 15 residues. Germline lookup yields CDR1 SQVTM and CDR2 ANQGSEA. J was trimmed by 6 bases and V by 4 bases; bases with no gene match: 15. Here the CDR3 reads CSVVGLAVNTGEQYF. CDR3 in DNA: TGCAGCGTTGTTGGGCTAGCGGTTAATACGGGCGAGCAGTACTTC.

The CDR3 reads CASSLTRPQHF. The CDR3 bases are TGTGCCAGCAGTCTGACTCGGCCCCAGCATTTT. V and J are TRBV28 and TRBJ1-5; D gene unclear. The germline V and J ends were trimmed by 5 bases and 9 bases, with 8 bases remaining between them. The CDR3 spans 11 residues. Germline V lookup: CDR1 MDHEN, CDR2 SYDVKM. The whole variable domain, remainder taken from reference TRBV28 and TRBJ1-5, is DVKVTQSSRYLVKRTGEKVFLECVQDMDHENMFWYRQDPGLGLRLIYFSYDVKMKEKGDIPEGYSVSREKKERFSLILESASTNQTSMYLCASSLTRPQHFGDGTRLSIL.

The chain joins TRBV3-1 (or the pseudogene TRBV3-2) to TRBJ1-1, with 10 nucleotides matching TRBD1. V gave up 4 bases and J gave up 6 bases; unmatched junction bases: 14. The CDR3 has 17 residues. Germline V gene sequence: CDR1 LGHDT, CDR2 YNNKEL (reference sequence). The CDR3 protein is CASSPLGDRGFLAEAFF. CDR3 nucleotides: TGTGCCAGCAGCCCCCTCGGGGACAGGGGCTTCCTCGCTGAAGCTTTCTTT.

The chain joins TRBV4-1 to TRBJ2-2, with 7 bases lining up with TRBD1. V gave up 0 bases and J gave up 6 bases; unmatched junction bases: 13. The CDR3 has 18 residues. Germline values: CDR1 MGHRA, CDR2 YSYEKL. This chain's CDR3 is CASSQEGPTGIRAGELFF. The CDR3 DNA reads as TGCGCCAGCAGCCAAGAGGGACCGACAGGGATTAGGGCCGGGGAGCTGTTTTTT.

The CDR3 DNA is TGTGCCAGCAGCGACGGACAGGGGGCCGGAAACACCATATATTTT. Translating it yields CASSDGQGAGNTIYF. J is TRBJ1-3 and V is TRBV9; 11 nucleotides line up with TRBD1. Trimming at V came to 3 bases and at J to 4 bases, leaving 3 bases not matched to a gene. This CDR3 is built from 15 residues. Germline V CDR1 and CDR2: SGDLS, YYNGEE.

In its sample, this clone was seen a few times. V gene TRBV5-4 combines with J gene TRBJ2-7, with TRBD2 matching 14 bases. V lost 4 bases and J lost 6; bases outside the gene matches: 9. Germline V lookup: CDR1 SGHNT, CDR2 YYREEE (reference sequence). CDR3 size: 16 residues. CDR3 region: CASSPRAGTSGGEQYV. The CDR3 DNA sequence: TGTGCCAGCAGCCCCCGAGCCGGGACTAGCGGGGGCGAGCAGTACGTC.

This clone was found a few times. The chain recombines TRBV5-6 with TRBJ1-2; D is possibly TRBD1 (5 bases). The CDR3 has 15 residues. Germline CDR1 is SGHDT and CDR2 is YYEEEE. V lost 5 bases and J lost 4, with 18 bases in between. The CDR3 spells CASSRALTASYGYTF. In DNA, the CDR3 is TGTGCCAGCAGTCGCGCCTTGACAGCATCCTATGGCTACACCTTC.

This chain uses TRBV7-2 with TRBJ2-7; unclear D gene. CDR1 and CDR2 (germline): SGHTA, FQGNSA. This CDR3 contains 12 residues. Trimming removed 5 bases from V and 6 bases from J, with 11 bases in between. The CDR3 reads CASSRSRSEQYF. The CDR3 bases are TGTGCCAGCAGCCGCTCCAGGTCCGAGCAGTACTTC.

The chain links TRBV5-1 to TRBJ1-2; 7 bases agree with TRBD1. V dropped 2 bases and J dropped 5; count of bases not matched to a gene: 0. The CDR3 length is 12 residues. Germline CDR1 reads SGHRS; CDR2 reads YFSETQ. CDR3 DNA sequence: TGCGCCAGCAGCTTACAGGGGTATGGCTACACCTTC. This translates into CASSLQGYGYTF.

The gene calls are TRBV5-1 and TRBJ1-2, with TRBD1 matching 11 bases. Germline loops: CDR1 SGHRS, CDR2 YFSETQ. J lost 4 bases, V lost 4 bases, and 6 bases had no gene match. The CDR3 runs to 15 residues. CDR3 region: CASSLMDRGLYGYTF. In DNA, the CDR3 is TGCGCCAGCAGCCTGATGGACAGGGGGCTCTATGGCTACACCTTC.

The chain is built from TRBV3-1 (or the pseudogene TRBV3-2) and TRBJ1-1; TRBD1 aligns across 7 bases. Trimming at V came to 4 bases and at J to 1 base, leaving 12 bases not matched to a gene. CDR3 size: 17 residues. Germline V gives CDR1 LGHDT, CDR2 YNNKEL (reference sequence). The CDR3 loop is CASSRPGTADSNTEAFF. The CDR3 DNA reads TGTGCCAGCAGCCGGCCCGGGACAGCAGACTCGAACACTGAAGCTTTCTTT.

V is TRBV21-1 and J is TRBJ1-5; TRBD1 is the table's D call and was not checked against the DNA. TRBV21-1 is recorded as a pseudogene. The CDR3 runs 16 residues. The DNA for the CDR3 is TGTGCCAGCAGCAGAGGCAGGGCCCATAGCAATCAGCCCCAGCATTTT. Amino acid sequence: CASSRGRAHSNQPQHF.

This clone appeared a few times. This chain links TRBV2 with TRBJ2-5; 8 nucleotides agree with TRBD1. V was clipped by 1 base and J by 3 bases; unmatched bases: 7. Germline V gives CDR1 SNHLY, CDR2 FYNNEI. The CDR3 runs 16 residues. CDR3 loop: CASSEEFGQGKETQYF. CDR3 sequence (DNA): TGTGCCAGCAGTGAAGAGTTTGGACAGGGAAAAGAGACCCAGTACTTC. Combining the CDR3 with reference TRBV2 and TRBJ2-5 gives the whole variable domain EPEVTQTPSHQVTQMGQEVILRCVPISNHLYFYWYRQILGQKVEFLVSFYNNEISEKSEIFDDQFSVERPDGSNFTLKIRSTKLEDSAMYFCASSEEFGQGKETQYFGPGTRLLVL.

This clone is a singleton in its sample. This chain uses TRBV29-1 with TRBJ2-1; TRBD2 matches at 11 bases. The CDR3 totals 14 residues. V shed 5 bases and J 3 bases; nucleotides not matched to a gene: 3. Looked up from germline, CDR1 is SQVTM and CDR2 is ANQGSEA. CDR3 in DNA: TGCAGCGTTTTAGCGGGAGGGGGCTACAATGAGCAGTTCTTC. Translated: CSVLAGGGYNEQFF.

The CDR3 sequence: CATSDLSRGNEQFF. CDR3 nucleotides: TGTGCCACCAGTGATTTGAGCAGGGGGAATGAGCAGTTCTTC. V is TRBV24-1 and J is TRBJ2-1, with TRBD1 identical over 7 bases. The CDR3 runs 14 residues. J gave up 7 bases and V 0 bases, and 2 bases lay outside the gene matches. Germline CDR1 KGHDR, CDR2 SFDVKD.

The chain uses TRBV6-2 or TRBV6-3 and TRBJ1-1; 7 bases line up with TRBD1. V lost 4 bases and J lost 3; bases outside the gene matches: 8. The CDR3 runs 15 residues. CDR1 and CDR2 from the germline V gene are MNHEY and SVGEGT. The CDR3 spells CASSWGSRGDTEAFF. The CDR3 coding sequence is TGTGCCAGCAGTTGGGGTTCCAGGGGGGACACTGAAGCTTTCTTT.